A few counts support the clone carrying this T cell receptor beta chain. Its antigen is not known. Germline CDR1 is SQVTM and CDR2 is ANQGSEA. V gave up 7 bases and J gave up 1 base, with 9 bases separating them. The CDR3 extends over 12 amino acids. This entry is derived from a study of beta chain features in type 1 diabetes. Findings of the study overall: People with Type 1 diabetes carried modestly yet significantly shorter TCRB CDR3s in all four CD4+ subsets.

The study reverse transcribed the entire isolated RNA, so it sequenced expressed TCRB transcripts. Sequencing was performed with immunoSEQ multiplex PCR; in TCRdb, only in-frame clones are kept and a portion is missing. The data show some 250,000 clones, around 13% seen once. Sequences were obtained from naive CD4+ T cells from blood. The chain links TRBV29-1 to TRBJ2-3, with D perhaps matching TRBD2 (5 bases). The clonotype originates from a man aged 25 to 40 with type 1 diabetes. This CDR3 is CSAAGGTDTQYF. CDR3 DNA: TGCAGCGCCGCCGGGGGCACAGATACGCAGTATTTT.